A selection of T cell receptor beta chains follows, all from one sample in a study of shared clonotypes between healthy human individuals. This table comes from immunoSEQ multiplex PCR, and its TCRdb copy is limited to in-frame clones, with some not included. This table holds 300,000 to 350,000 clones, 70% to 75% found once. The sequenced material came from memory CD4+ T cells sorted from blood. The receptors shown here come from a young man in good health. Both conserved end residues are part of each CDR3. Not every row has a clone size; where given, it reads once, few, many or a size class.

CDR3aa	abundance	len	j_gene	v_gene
CASRTSTGTEWGKLFF	.	16	TRBJ1-4	TRBV2
CASRNTNEKLFF	.	12	TRBJ1-4	TRBV28
CASRNHGSNTGELFF	.	15	TRBJ2-2	TRBV19
CASRPGLADNEQFF	.	14	TRBJ2-1	TRBV2
CASSSPNRGGPTGELFF	many	17	TRBJ2-2	TRBV5-4
CASSFLINQPQHF	once	13	TRBJ1-5	TRBV28
CASSFQTDTEAFF	.	13	TRBJ1-1	TRBV7-9
CASSGRWGQRETQYF	once	15	TRBJ2-5	TRBV5-5
CASSLLPSRGEQFF	medium-sized	14	TRBJ2-1	TRBV7-2
CASSFRGEGGPRETQYF	.	17	TRBJ2-5	TRBV28
CASNPGANVLTF	.	12	TRBJ2-6	TRBV6-1
CASSSAPSDTQYF	.	13	TRBJ2-3	TRBV5-1
CASSLGGSGETQYF	few	14	TRBJ2-5	TRBV5-4
CASSALRGANVLTF	.	14	TRBJ2-6	TRBV19
CASSDGAQNEQFF	.	13	TRBJ2-1	TRBV6-4
CASSALGGNEQFF	few	13	TRBJ2-1	TRBV10-1
CASRSDRDTDTQYF	.	14	TRBJ2-3	TRBV2
CASSPQKQGGKTQYF	.	15	TRBJ2-3	TRBV18
CASTQVGEQYF	few	11	TRBJ2-7	TRBV7-8
CASSVPGFLNYEQYF	.	15	TRBJ2-7	TRBV5-4
CASSLAHRTSSYNEQFF	few	17	TRBJ2-1	TRBV7-6
CAIRETGDTGELFF	.	14	TRBJ2-2	TRBV10-3
CASRAFGGRDNEKLFF	.	16	TRBJ1-4	TRBV5-6
CSANAQYGYTF	.	11	TRBJ1-2	TRBV20-1
CAWSPTQGANVQYF	.	14	TRBJ2-7	TRBV30
CASRTNLGFNYGYTF	.	15	TRBJ1-2	TRBV5-1
CASSRQGTETQYF	.	13	TRBJ2-5	TRBV27
CASSSQTGPNEKLFF	many	15	TRBJ1-4	TRBV7-2
CASSLAGESNQPQHF	.	15	TRBJ1-5	TRBV11-3
CASSSALGGGDMAETQYF	.	18	TRBJ2-5	TRBV5-1
CASSLAPGGENEQYF	many	15	TRBJ2-7	TRBV5-1
CASKESPNPIYEQYF	.	15	TRBJ2-7	TRBV6-5
CASSESTGTQYF	.	12	TRBJ2-5	TRBV10-1
CASTLPDANTGELFF	.	15	TRBJ2-2	TRBV28
CASSLGGTGHYEQYF	.	15	TRBJ2-7	TRBV5-6